This entry lists 9 T cell receptor beta chains sequenced from one sample in a study of CD8 T cells in ankylosing spondylitis. TCRdb analysed the 5' RACE reads with MiXCR anew, one entry per CDR3 protein. The sample holds about 160,000 distinct CDR3 sequences, under 45% seen once. What was sequenced was synovial fluid, either unsorted or a sorted T cell fraction (not recorded which). The receptors stem from a male donor with ankylosing spondylitis.

This clonotype was detected a few times. CDR3 sequence reads: CASSLGTASGNTIYF. Here the CDR3 DNA reads TGCGCCAGCAGCTTAGGGACAGCCTCTGGAAACACCATATATTTT. The rearrangement links TRBV4-1 to TRBJ1-3; 7 nucleotides match TRBD1. CDR1 MGHRA and CDR2 YSYEKL come from the germline V gene. CDR3 size: 15 residues. The trim removed 5 bases at V and 0 bases at J, leaving 4 bases unmatched.

This clonotype was detected only once. For the CDR3, the DNA is TGTGCCAGCAGTTACAACGAGGGCTATGGCTACACCTTC. Translating gives CASSYNEGYGYTF. This chain connects TRBV12-3 or TRBV12-4 to TRBJ1-2; D is undetermined. The V and J ends lost 4 bases and 4 bases respectively, with 10 bases between them. The CDR3 extends over 13 amino acids.

The chain joins TRBV6-5 to TRBJ1-4, with unresolved D. Germline V gives CDR1 MNHEY, CDR2 SVGAGI. V lost 4 bases and J lost 0, with 9 bases in between. The CDR3 is 15 residues long. The CDR3 protein is CASSSSWTTNEKLFF. CDR3 DNA sequence: TGTGCCAGCAGTTCCTCATGGACAACTAATGAAAAACTGTTTTTT.

The chain recombines TRBV9 with TRBJ2-1, with D possibly called TRBD1 or TRBD2 (6 bases each). With 3 bases removed from V and 8 bases from J, the gap between germline ends came to 12 bases. CDR1 SGDLS and CDR2 YYNGEE come from the germline V gene. This CDR3 has 13 residues. The CDR3 nucleotides are TGTGCCAGCAGCGCCTGGGGGGCGGATGAGCAGTTCTTC. Translating gives CASSAWGADEQFF.

The chain joins TRBV6-5 to TRBJ2-7, with TRBD2 matching over 9 bases. The CDR3 is 15 amino acids. CDR1 MNHEY and CDR2 SVGAGI come from the germline V gene. V lost 1 base to trimming and J lost 3 bases; unmatched junction nucleotides: 4. This chain's CDR3 is CASSYFLAGIYEQYF. CDR3 in DNA: TGTGCCAGCAGTTACTTCCTAGCGGGGATCTACGAGCAGTACTTC.

This clonotype was picked up a small number of times. The chain carries TRBV11-3 and TRBJ2-5; D may be TRBD2 (5 bases). The CDR3 is 15 amino acids. V was clipped by 1 base and J by 5 bases, with 14 bases between them. In germline, CDR1 is SGHNT, CDR2 YENEEA. The CDR3 sequence is CASSLVGSTWETQYF. As DNA, the CDR3 is TGTGCCAGCAGCTTAGTGGGGAGTACATGGGAGACCCAGTACTTC. Full variable domain (remainder filled in from reference TRBV11-3 and TRBJ2-5): EAGVVQSPRYKIIEKKQPVAFWCNPISGHNTLYWYLQNLGQGPELLIRYENEEAVDDSQLPKDRFSAERLKGVDSTLKIQPAELGDSAVYLCASSLVGSTWETQYFGPGTRLLVL.

This clonotype was counted a few times. The J gene is TRBJ1-5, the V gene TRBV10-3; 7 bases agree with TRBD1. This CDR3 has 15 amino acids. V gave up 3 bases and J gave up 7 bases; unmatched junction bases: 9. Germline CDR1 is ENHRY and CDR2 is SYGVKD. The CDR3 here is CAISDPGTDKQPQHF. CDR3 coding DNA: TGTGCCATCAGTGACCCCGGGACAGACAAACAGCCCCAGCATTTT.

V gene TRBV11-2 combines with J gene TRBJ1-2; 9 bases fit TRBD1. This CDR3 has 17 amino acids. Germline CDR1 SGHAT, CDR2 FQNNGV. Trimming cost V 1 base and J 1 base; bases outside gene matches: 7. The CDR3 nucleotides are TGTGCCAGCAGCTTAGTTCCCTGGACAGGGGATAACTATGGCTACACCTTC. It codes for CASSLVPWTGDNYGYTF.

This clonotype was picked up a small number of times. The J gene is TRBJ2-3, the V gene TRBV7-8; no reliable D call. This CDR3 region has 15 residues. Germline V gene data show CDR1 as SGHVS and CDR2 as FQNEAQ. Trimming left V 2 bases short and J 0 bases short, with 9 bases between. CDR3 coding DNA: TGTGCCAGCAGCTTATATGGTGGGAGCACAGATACGCAGTATTTT. Protein: CASSLYGGSTDTQYF. The full variable domain, completed using reference TRBV7-8 and TRBJ2-3, is GAGVSQSPRYKVAKRGQDVALRCDPISGHVSLFWYQQALGQGPEFLTYFQNEAQLDKSGLPSDRFFAERPEGSVSTLKIQRTQQEDSAVYLCASSLYGGSTDTQYFGPGTRLTVL.